This TCR beta chain was identified in a study of monozygotic twins with inflammatory bowel disease. Molecular identifiers with 6-nucleotide sample barcodes were added during cDNA synthesis via template switching. One entry per CDR3 protein, without DNA, is what TCRdb gives after re-calling the 5' RACE reads. The sample's table shows approximately 330,000 distinct CDR3 sequences. CDR1 is MNHNS, CDR2 SASEGT, per germline. There are 14 residues in the CDR3. A remark on this clonotype: Its antigen is as yet unknown.

Whole blood without T cell sorting served as the source of isolated total RNA. Study-level results: The existence of one strong signal or clonotype linked to IBD lacked support. Healthy co-twins showed greater TCRbeta diversity (inverse Simpson) than IBD patients.

The sequence was obtained from a human donor with ulcerative colitis or Crohn's disease, or a healthy co-twin of an affected twin (not recorded which). The source material was blood. V is TRBV6-1 and J is TRBJ1-5. The CDR3 is CASSAQVLGQPQHF.